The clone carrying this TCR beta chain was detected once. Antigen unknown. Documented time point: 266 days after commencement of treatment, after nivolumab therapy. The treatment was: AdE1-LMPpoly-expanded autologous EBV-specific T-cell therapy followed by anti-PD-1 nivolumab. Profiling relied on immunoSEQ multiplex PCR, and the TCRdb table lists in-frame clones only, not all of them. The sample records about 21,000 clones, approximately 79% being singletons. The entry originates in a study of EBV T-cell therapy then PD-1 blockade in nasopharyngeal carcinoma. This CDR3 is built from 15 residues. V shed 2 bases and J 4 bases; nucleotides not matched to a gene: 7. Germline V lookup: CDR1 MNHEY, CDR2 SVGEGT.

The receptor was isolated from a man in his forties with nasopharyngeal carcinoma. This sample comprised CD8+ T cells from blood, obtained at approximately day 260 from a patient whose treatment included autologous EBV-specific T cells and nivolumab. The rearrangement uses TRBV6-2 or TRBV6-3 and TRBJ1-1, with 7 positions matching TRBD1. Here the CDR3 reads CASSYPKDRVTEAFF. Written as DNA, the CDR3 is TGTGCCAGCAGTTACCCCAAAGACAGGGTCACTGAAGCTTTCTTT.